The entry below describes one T cell receptor beta chain. This sample was taken from a study of sequential checkpoint blockade in melanoma. Across the whole study: Maintenance nivolumab came after either treatment sequence.

The germline CDR1 and CDR2 sequences are SGHTA and FQGNSA. The CDR3 consists of 16 residues. The table came from immunoSEQ multiplex PCR; TCRdb's copy has only in-frame clones and leaves some out. Of some 5,000 clones listed, about 73% are singletons. Treatment here: randomized to nivolumab then ipilimumab (arm A) or the reverse (arm B). The material was CD8+ T cells sorted from blood (inferred from file names), obtained from a patient given nivolumab and ipilimumab in sequence. This rearrangement joins TRBV7-2 to TRBJ2-5, with TRBD2 matching 10 bases. This clonotype was obtained from a human donor with melanoma. The CDR3 loop is CAKQSIAGGTQETQYF. The DNA of the CDR3 is TGTGCAAAGCAGTCGATAGCGGGGGGCACCCAAGAGACCCAGTACTTC.